The T cell receptor beta chain under discussion was sequenced for a study of T cell changes during pregnancy in multiple sclerosis. Measured with immunoSEQ multiplex PCR; TCRdb has only the in-frame clones, and not every one. The profile covers just over 60,000 clones, with around 92% appearing a single time and roughly 2.7% taken by the ten largest. The CDR3 extends over 13 amino acids. From germline, CDR1 is LNHDA and CDR2 SQIVND (reference sequence). The V end lost 5 bases, the J end lost 0 bases, and 5 bases lay between the germline ends. This TCR came from a female donor in good health, enrolled as a control in a pregnancy study. The chain links TRBV19 to TRBJ1-3; no reliable D call. Sequenced material: peripheral blood, taken in the second trimester of pregnancy. CDR3 nucleotide sequence: TGTGCCAGTAGTGATAGCTCTGGAAACACCATATATTTT. It encodes CASSDSSGNTIYF. The complete variable domain, with remaining parts taken from reference TRBV19 and TRBJ1-3, reads DGGITQSPKYLFRKEGQNVTLSCEQNLNHDAMYWYRQDPGQGLRLIYYSQIVNDFQKGDIAEGYSVSREKKESFPLTVTSAQKNPTAFYLCASSDSSGNTIYFGEGSWLTVV.